The present entry profiles one T cell receptor (beta chain) with its context. Its specific antigen is unknown. Nothing much larger sits one base from this clone, and base qualities are not available. This entry belongs to a study of blood T cell repertoires in COVID-19 (TCRdb year 2020). Concerning the study at large: Collaborator samples came from the United States, Italy and Spain and covered acute and convalescent phases of COVID-19. The repertoires were made available in a free public database intended to serve as a resource for research on the immune response to SARS-CoV-2. Where available, HLA class I and class II types were taken from metadata supplied by the sample provider and were not determined by assay-based typing. Subjects who had been exposed to COVID-19, were actively infected with it, or had recovered from it provided the deeply sampled blood TCRbeta repertoires that made up the dataset. The samples were drawn from the first 160 participants of the ongoing ImmuneRACE study and from more than 1,000 subjects provided by 6 global collaborators. The material from the prospective study consisted of cDNA or gDNA derived from T cells, B-cell-depleted T cells, or PBMCs. Sample metadata almost always included a de-identified subject ID, COVID-19 status, age in years and sex.

Whole blood was collected in K2EDTA tubes by collaborating institutions according to the institutions' own protocols. For TCRbeta analysis, collaborator samples were shipped as frozen whole blood, as isolated PBMCs, or as DNA extracted from either sample type. The immunoSEQ Assay, a bias-controlled multiplex PCR, was used to amplify TCRbeta CDR3 regions from genomic DNA. The paper's data handling went like this. Within the assay, amplification of reference gene primers was used to estimate how many nucleated cells each sample contained. To quantify the absolute abundance of each unique TCRbeta CDR3 rearrangement, sequence reads were collapsed and filtered. For each sample, productive Simpson clonality was calculated as the square root of Simpson's diversity index across productive rearrangements. In its TCRdb copy, this immuneACCESS table keeps in-frame sequences only and misses some clones. Where compared with another copy, unresolved V genes explain less than half of these, and the others have no known cause. V and J calls and clone size are as listed in that table; D and trimming were resolved from the DNA. The sample table holds about 92,000 clones, of which 75% to 85% were seen once. In total, the top ten clones hold 9% to 12% of the sample.

Overall results and qualifications from the work: The amount of clinical and demographic metadata varied by source and participant and was provided uncurated.

V and J are truncated by 4 bases and 2 bases respectively, leaving an intervening sequence of 8 bases. Reading from cysteine to phenylalanine, the CDR3 counts 14 amino acids. Of the read, only the CDR3 DNA is kept; its 42 bases are in frame from base 1. Per the germline V gene, SGHDN is the CDR1 and FVKESK is the CDR2. This TCR was recovered from a woman in her sixties or seventies with acute or convalescent COVID-19. The rearranged chain carries TRBV14 and TRBJ2-2; the D segment could be TRBD2, given 5 matching bases. The sequenced sample consisted of peripheral blood. The bases read TGTGCCAGCAGCCCACTAGTTAACACCGGGGAGCTGTTTTTT. Translated, it gives CASSPLVNTGELFF.